Below, 25 T cell receptor beta chains from the same sample are listed, as sequenced in a study of blood T cell repertoires in COVID-19. Assay used: immunoSEQ multiplex PCR; TCRdb lists only in-frame clones, some missing. The table lists fewer than 350,000 clones, about 86% of them singletons, with around 13% in the top ten. Sequenced sample: peripheral blood. All receptors derive from a woman in her 70s with COVID-19, enrolled during active disease.

V and J are TRBV27 and TRBJ1-1, with 7 nucleotides matching TRBD1. V was pared by 3 bases and J by 8 bases, with 3 bases of the junction left unmatched. Germline V gives CDR1 MNHEY, CDR2 SMNVEV (reference sequence). CDR3 length: 12 residues. The CDR3 DNA is TGTGCCAGCAGTTTCACAGGGGCCGAAGCTTTCTTT. This codes for CASSFTGAEAFF.

The chain recombines TRBV20-1 with TRBJ1-1; D is unclear. The CDR3 is 11 amino acids. Trimming stripped 4 bases from V and 10 bases from J, with 13 bases between. Germline CDR1 and CDR2: DFQATT and SNEGSKA (reference sequence). The CDR3 coding sequence is TGCAGTGCTAAAGGAGGAACAGTAGCTTTCTTT. Translating gives CSAKGGTVAFF.

This clone was seen only once. The chain has TRBV5-1 and TRBJ1-2; weak D call: TRBD1 (6 bases). The V and J ends lost 4 bases and 6 bases respectively, with 13 bases between them. Germline-derived CDR1 and CDR2 are SGHRS and YFSETQ. The CDR3 spans 13 residues. CDR3 region: CASSPGQFDGYTF. The CDR3 nucleotides read TGCGCCAGCAGCCCAGGACAGTTCGATGGCTACACCTTC.

The rearrangement uses TRBV10-3 and TRBJ2-7; 9 positions match TRBD2. CDR3 size: 15 residues. CDR1 is ENHRY, CDR2 SYGVKD, per germline. The V gene end was trimmed by 10 bases and the J gene end by 1 base; junction bases not matched to a gene: 11. The CDR3 loop reads CATKGGGLASYEQYF. CDR3 bases: TGTGCCACTAAGGGGGGGGGACTAGCATCCTACGAGCAGTACTTC.

The chain is built from TRBV5-8 and TRBJ1-1; 7 bases are a match to TRBD1. V shed 5 bases and J 4 bases; nucleotides not matched to a gene: 8. Per germline, CDR1 SGHTS and CDR2 YDEGEE. The CDR3 runs 14 residues. The CDR3 DNA reads as TGTGCCAGCAGACTGATTCAGGGGGGCACTGAAGCTTTCTTT. Its protein is CASRLIQGGTEAFF.

The V gene is TRBV30, the J gene TRBJ2-7; TRBD2 matches 8 bases. The CDR3 is 14 amino acids. The trim removed 4 bases at V and 0 bases at J, leaving 5 bases unmatched. The germline V gene encodes CDR1 GTSNPN and CDR2 SVGIG (reference sequence). CDR3 sequence: CAWMKRGNSYEQYF. The CDR3 nucleotides read TGTGCCTGGATGAAGCGGGGGAACTCCTACGAGCAGTACTTC.

This clone came up once. Here the CDR3 DNA reads TGCGCCAGCAGCTTCCCCGGGGGGGCCTCCGAGCAGTACTTC. Its translation is CASSFPGGASEQYF. The V gene is TRBV5-1, the J gene TRBJ2-7; 8 bases are shared with TRBD2. Germline V lookup: CDR1 SGHRS, CDR2 YFSETQ. V lost 2 bases to trimming and J lost 6 bases; unmatched junction nucleotides: 7. The CDR3 has 14 amino acids.

This clone was observed a handful of times. The chain has TRBV7-2 and TRBJ2-3, with 7 nucleotides matching TRBD1. Germline CDR1 SGHTA, CDR2 FQGNSA. CDR3 length equals 15 residues. V shed 2 bases, J shed 2 bases, and the junction held 4 bases outside the gene matches. The CDR3 is CASSLRGPYTDTQYF. The CDR3 DNA follows: TGTGCCAGCAGCTTAAGGGGGCCGTACACAGATACGCAGTATTTT. Full variable domain (outside the CDR3, taken from reference TRBV7-2 and TRBJ2-3): GAGVSQSPSNKVTEKGKDVELRCDPISGHTALYWYRQSLGQGLEFLIYFQGNSAPDKSGLPSDRFSAERTGGSVSTLTIQRTQQEDSAVYLCASSLRGPYTDTQYFGPGTRLTVL.

J is TRBJ2-7 and V is TRBV7-2; 10 nucleotides line up with TRBD2. Germline CDR1 is SGHTA and CDR2 is FQGNSA. Germline trimming cut 4 bases from V and 6 bases from J; bases unmatched to any gene: 9. The CDR3 contains 15 residues. CDR3 sequence (DNA): TGTGCCAGCAGCTACATAGCGGGGGGAGAGGGCGAGCAGTACTTC. Protein: CASSYIAGGEGEQYF.

The CDR3 DNA reads TGTGCCAGCAGCTTGGTACAGCCCAATATGAACACTGAAGCTTTCTTT. This gives the protein CASSLVQPNMNTEAFF. This chain uses TRBV5-6 with TRBJ1-1; D remains unclear. Per the germline V gene, CDR1 is SGHDT and CDR2 is YYEEEE. Trimming pared 0 bases from V and 0 bases from J, leaving 12 bases between. The CDR3 sequence is 16 residues long.

The genes are TRBV30 and TRBJ2-3, with 8 bases fitting TRBD2. The CDR3 sequence is 15 residues long. The germline CDR1 and CDR2 sequences are GTSNPN and SVGIG (reference sequence). V shed 2 bases, J shed 3 bases, and the junction held 7 bases outside the gene matches. The CDR3 loop is CAWSPGGRGTDTQYF. CDR3 sequence (DNA): TGTGCCTGGAGTCCGGGGGGGCGGGGAACAGATACGCAGTATTTT.

This clone was found once. The genes are TRBV9 and TRBJ1-1; unclear D gene. The germline CDR1 and CDR2 sequences are SGDLS and YYNGEE. Trimming shortened V by 4 bases and J by 3 bases, and 13 bases separated the two germline ends. This CDR3 has 14 residues. CDR3: CASSLGSRDTEAFF. In DNA form, the CDR3 reads TGTGCCAGCAGCTTGGGGAGTCGAGACACTGAAGCTTTCTTT.

This clone was seen a single time. The chain is built from TRBV5-1 and TRBJ2-2, with D maybe TRBD1 (6 bases). Germline lookup yields CDR1 SGHRS and CDR2 YFSETQ. This CDR3 has 14 amino acids. Trimming removed 2 bases at V and 4 bases at J, with 9 bases between. The CDR3 spells CASSFSGATGELFF. In DNA, the CDR3 is TGCGCCAGCAGCTTCTCAGGGGCCACCGGGGAGCTGTTTTTT.

The CDR3 is CASSLLRGDEQYF. As DNA, the CDR3 is TGCGCCAGCAGCTTGCTTCGGGGGGACGAGCAGTACTTC. The V call is TRBV5-1, the J call TRBJ2-7, with 7 bases aligning to TRBD2. The CDR3 loop spans 13 amino acids. Germline V lookup: CDR1 SGHRS, CDR2 YFSETQ. J lost 5 bases, V lost 1 base, and 3 bases had no gene match.

This clone has just a few counts. This chain links TRBV6-5 with TRBJ1-3; D unclear. Looked up from germline, CDR1 is MNHEY and CDR2 is SVGAGI. Between the trimmed V and J ends, which lost 2 bases and 0 bases, there was a span of 8 bases. This CDR3 spans 15 amino acids. The CDR3 region has the DNA TGTGCCAGCAGTTACCGCAGGCTCTCTGGAAACACCATATATTTT. Encoded protein: CASSYRRLSGNTIYF.

The chain links TRBV6-2 or TRBV6-3 to TRBJ1-5; 7 nucleotides match TRBD1. The CDR3 sequence is 21 residues long. The V gene end was trimmed by 0 bases and the J gene end by 6 bases; junction bases not matched to a gene: 23. The germline gives CDR1 MNHEY, CDR2 SVGEGT. CDR3 nucleotide sequence: TGTGCCAGCAGTTACTCGAAGTGGGGACGGGTGGTCAGGGGGACAGTTCAGCCCCAGCATTTT. This gives the protein CASSYSKWGRVVRGTVQPQHF.

The chain couples TRBV30 to TRBJ1-2; 9 positions match TRBD1. V was clipped by 8 bases and J by 4 bases; unmatched bases: 5. CDR1 is GTSNPN and CDR2 is SVGIG in the germline V gene (reference sequence). The CDR3 is 12 residues long. CDR3 loop: CATSTGGYGYTF. CDR3 DNA: TGTGCCACCTCGACAGGGGGCTATGGCTACACCTTC.

The chain is built from TRBV4-3 and TRBJ2-3, with 10 bases aligning to TRBD1. Germline V gives CDR1 LGHNA, CDR2 YSLEER. CDR3 size: 16 residues. After removal of 0 bases from V and 4 bases from J, the junction contained 4 bases not matched to a gene. Here the CDR3 reads CASSQDGTGVSDTQYF. Written as DNA, the CDR3 is TGCGCCAGCAGCCAAGATGGGACAGGGGTTTCAGATACGCAGTATTTT.

J is TRBJ2-7 and V is TRBV4-1, with 7 nucleotides matching TRBD1. V was pared by 1 base and J by 3 bases, with 3 bases of the junction left unmatched. Germline loops: CDR1 MGHRA, CDR2 YSYEKL. There are 14 residues in the CDR3. Here the CDR3 DNA reads TGCGCCAGCAGCCAAGGGGACAGCCACTACGAGCAGTACTTC. It encodes CASSQGDSHYEQYF.

This chain uses TRBV7-8 with TRBJ1-1; D remains unclear. Germline V CDR1 and CDR2: SGHVS, FQNEAQ. V was pared by 6 bases and J by 6 bases, with 17 bases between. The CDR3 is made up of 14 amino acids. For the CDR3, the DNA is TGTGCCAGCAGACCTGTTGGGGATAGCGCTGAAGCTTTCTTT. Its translation is CASRPVGDSAEAFF. The entire variable domain, with the rest obtained from reference TRBV7-8 and TRBJ1-1, is as follows: GAGVSQSPRYKVAKRGQDVALRCDPISGHVSLFWYQQALGQGPEFLTYFQNEAQLDKSGLPSDRFFAERPEGSVSTLKIQRTQQEDSAVYLCASRPVGDSAEAFFGQGTRLTVV.

The gene calls are TRBV24-1 and TRBJ2-3; TRBD1 agrees at 10 bases. Germline V gene sequence: CDR1 KGHDR, CDR2 SFDVKD. CDR3 length: 18 amino acids. Trimming removed 4 bases from V and 3 bases from J; junction bases left unmatched: 12. The CDR3: CATSDPRTGGGSTDTQYF. The CDR3 bases are TGTGCCACCAGTGACCCACGGACAGGGGGTGGGAGTACAGATACGCAGTATTTT.

The rearrangement uses TRBV7-2 and TRBJ1-6, with 9 bases aligning to TRBD1. The V gene's germline CDR1 is SGHTA and CDR2 FQGNSA. The V segment lost 2 bases and the J segment 4 bases; nucleotides outside the gene matches: 3. CDR3 length equals 16 residues. Written as DNA, the CDR3 is TGTGCCAGCAGCTTAAGGGGGACAGGGTATAATTCACCCCTCCACTTT. Protein product: CASSLRGTGYNSPLHF. The full variable domain, completed using reference TRBV7-2 and TRBJ1-6, is GAGVSQSPSNKVTEKGKDVELRCDPISGHTALYWYRQSLGQGLEFLIYFQGNSAPDKSGLPSDRFSAERTGGSVSTLTIQRTQQEDSAVYLCASSLRGTGYNSPLHFGNGTRLTVT.

The chain couples TRBV11-2 to TRBJ1-6; 10 bases agree with TRBD1. This CDR3 region has 14 residues. Germline loops: CDR1 SGHAT, CDR2 FQNNGV. V shed 3 bases, J shed 8 bases, and the junction held 1 base outside the gene matches. The CDR3 nucleotides read TGTGCCAGCAGCTTCGGACAGGGGGATTCACCCCTCCACTTT. This translates into CASSFGQGDSPLHF.

The chain recombines TRBV3-1 (or the pseudogene TRBV3-2) with TRBJ2-1; the D gene is possibly TRBD2 (6 bases). Germline lookup yields CDR1 LGHDT and CDR2 YNNKEL (reference sequence). Deletions cut 4 bases from V and 5 bases from J, with 9 bases between. The CDR3 runs 13 residues. The CDR3 coding sequence is TGTGCCAGCAGCCTTCCGGGAGACAATGAGCAGTTCTTC. Translation: CASSLPGDNEQFF.

This clone was picked up a small number of times. This chain links TRBV6-2 or TRBV6-3 with TRBJ1-1, with D uncertain. The germline V gene encodes CDR1 MNHEY and CDR2 SVGEGT. Trimming shortened V by 2 bases and J by 4 bases, and 5 bases separated the two germline ends. The CDR3 is 12 residues long. CDR3 protein: CASSYGSTEAFF. In nucleotides, the CDR3 is TGTGCCAGCAGTTACGGTAGCACTGAAGCTTTCTTT.